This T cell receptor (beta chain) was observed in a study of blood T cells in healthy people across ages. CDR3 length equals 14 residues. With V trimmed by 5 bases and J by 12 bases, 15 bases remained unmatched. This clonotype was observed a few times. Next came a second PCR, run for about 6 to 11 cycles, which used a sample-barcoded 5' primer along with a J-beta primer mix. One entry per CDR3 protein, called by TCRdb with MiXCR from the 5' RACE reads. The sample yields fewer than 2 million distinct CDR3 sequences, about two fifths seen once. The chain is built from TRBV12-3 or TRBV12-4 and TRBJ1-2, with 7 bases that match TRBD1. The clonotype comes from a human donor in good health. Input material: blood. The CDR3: CASSTGDLSVRHTF. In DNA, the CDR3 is TGTGCCAGCAGTACAGGGGACCTTTCAGTTCGTCACACCTTC.